This T cell receptor beta chain was recovered during a study of cytomegalovirus exposure and HLA in healthy donors. General study points: The study found most TCR sequences rare, yet found some public TCRs in many donors. A later analysis associated roughly 15,000 TCR beta sequences with HLA alleles at a 0.05 false discovery rate.

Germline V gene data show CDR1 as MNHNS and CDR2 as SASEGT. The CDR3 is made up of 13 amino acids, end residues included. Turning to this clone: What it binds is unknown. The DNA is left out, because the CDR3 cannot be placed on it with certainty; the CDR3 is given as TCRdb lists it.

The study ran its PCR with 60 Vbeta and 13 Jbeta primers. Repertoires were generated with immunoSEQ multiplex PCR, while TCRdb's copy carries only in-frame clones and drops some. In the table there are 250,000 to 350,000 clones, under 90% of which are singletons. The J gene is TRBJ2-5, the V gene TRBV6-1; TRBD1, as called in the table, went unchecked against the DNA. The specimen sequenced was PBMCs. This sequence was found in a girl aged 2 to 10 in good health and CMV-seronegative. CDR3 residues: CASILGSGETQYF.